The 10 T cell receptor beta chains below all came from one sample that was sequenced in a study of shared clonotypes between healthy human individuals. Clones were read by immunoSEQ multiplex PCR, and TCRdb kept only the in-frame ones, dropping some. The data hold some 1.1 million clones, with about 72% observed a single time. Sequencing input: memory CD4+ T cells from PBMCs. Subset in this sample: CD45RA-negative fraction. These receptors were taken from a man aged 18 to 35 in good health. Some clones in this sample may be carry-over from other donors' samples.

At least ten counts were recorded for this clone. V is TRBV6-4 and J is TRBJ2-7, with D possibly matching TRBD2 (5 bases). V was trimmed by 4 bases and J by 2 bases, leaving 9 bases between them. The CDR3 length is 13 residues. CDR1 MRHNA and CDR2 SNTAGT come from the germline V gene. CDR3 sequence (DNA): TGTGCCAGCAGTGGCAGAGGGACCTACGAGCAGTACTTC. This encodes CASSGRGTYEQYF.

The chain carries TRBV5-1 and TRBJ1-2; D is undetermined. Germline CDR1 is SGHRS and CDR2 is YFSETQ. The CDR3 runs 15 residues. V shed 2 bases and J shed 5 bases, with 16 bases lying between them. The CDR3 DNA follows: TGCGCCAGCAGCTTCGATTTATTCACAACGTATGGCTACACCTTC. Translation: CASSFDLFTTYGYTF.

This clone was seen more than once but under ten times. The V call is TRBV9, the J call TRBJ1-2; D ambiguous. The V gene lost 3 bases and the J gene lost 8 bases, with 17 bases spanning the gap. The CDR3 covers 14 residues. CDR1 is SGDLS, CDR2 YYNGEE, per germline. The CDR3 DNA follows: TGTGCCAGCAGCGGAGATCGGAGGGTTTACGGCTACACCTTC. Its translation: CASSGDRRVYGYTF.

The rearrangement uses TRBV7-3 and TRBJ2-2; TRBD1 matches 9 bases. The CDR3 sequence is 16 residues long. With 5 bases clipped from V and 0 bases from J, the junction kept 4 bases outside the gene matches. CDR1 SGHTA and CDR2 FQGTGA come from the germline V gene. The CDR3 nucleotides read TGTGCCAGCAGCGACACAGGGGGCCCGAACACCGGGGAGCTGTTTTTT. Amino acid sequence: CASSDTGGPNTGELFF.

The V gene is TRBV12-5, the J gene TRBJ2-7; D is ambiguous. CDR1 is LGHNT, CDR2 FRNRAP, per germline. The CDR3 is 13 amino acids. Trimming removed 4 bases from V and 2 bases from J, with 9 bases in between. CDR3 amino acids: CASGWVETYEQYF. CDR3 nucleotides: TGTGCTAGTGGTTGGGTAGAAACCTACGAGCAGTACTTC.

This clone was counted once. The CDR3 region is CASSLSTFGYTF. CDR3 sequence (DNA): TGTGCCAGCAGCTTAAGTACGTTCGGCTACACCTTC. The J gene is TRBJ1-2, the V gene TRBV7-3; D is ambiguous. V was cut by 1 base and J by 8 bases, with 8 bases left in between. The germline CDR1 and CDR2 sequences are SGHTA and FQGTGA. This CDR3 is built from 12 residues.

The chain has TRBV5-6 and TRBJ2-5; tentative D call: TRBD2 (6 bases). V dropped 2 bases and J dropped 5 bases, with 13 bases sitting between them. The CDR3 contains 14 residues. Germline lookup yields CDR1 SGHDT and CDR2 YYEEEE. The DNA for the CDR3 is TGTGCCAGCAGCTTTAGCATAGGGAGGGAGACCCAGTACTTC. This sequence encodes CASSFSIGRETQYF.

As to this clone: The same CDR3 is also encoded by other DNA sequences in this sample. V gene TRBV5-1 combines with J gene TRBJ2-1; tentative D call: TRBD1 (6 bases). In germline, CDR1 is SGHRS, CDR2 YFSETQ. The V gene lost 4 bases and the J gene lost 4 bases, with 12 bases spanning the gap. The length of the CDR3 is 14 residues. In DNA form, the CDR3 reads TGCGCCAGCAGCCTAGGCACAGGGTACAATGAGCAGTTCTTC. It codes for CASSLGTGYNEQFF.

The chain carries TRBV6-1 and TRBJ2-5; tentative D call: TRBD2 (6 bases). Germline CDR1 MNHNS, CDR2 SASEGT. This CDR3 is 13 amino acids long. V shed 10 bases and J shed 2 bases, with 14 bases lying between them. DNA of the CDR3: TGTGCCAACAGGACGGGGGTGCAAGAGACCCAGTACTTC. Translating gives CANRTGVQETQYF.

This clone was recorded a few times. This chain links TRBV28 with TRBJ1-2; D possibly corresponds to TRBD1 (5 bases). With 4 bases removed from V and 0 bases from J, the gap between germline ends came to 12 bases. The CDR3 has 15 amino acids. From germline, CDR1 is MDHEN and CDR2 SYDVKM. The CDR3 DNA sequence: TGTGCCAGCAGTTACAGAAACAGGCCTAACTATGGCTACACCTTC. Amino acids: CASSYRNRPNYGYTF.